This T cell receptor beta chain was captured by sequencing in a study of cytotoxic CD8 clonotypes in ibrutinib-treated CLL. The study's findings and limits: Public clonotypes, found uncommonly, either contracted or stayed stable on treatment.

This clone was counted between two and nine times. Its target is not known. Genomic DNA (around 2 micrograms) was obtained from cryopreserved PBMCs for construction of TCR beta libraries. From germline, CDR1 is SGHVS and CDR2 FQNEAQ. The germline V and J ends were trimmed by 3 bases and 3 bases, with 18 bases remaining between them. There are 16 residues in the CDR3. Only in-frame clones appear in the TCRdb table, and some are missing; sequencing was by immunoSEQ multiplex PCR. The table records around 250,000 clones, around three quarters of them present only once. Sequences were derived from PBMCs, sampled after 24 months of ibrutinib treatment. The chain joins TRBV7-8 to TRBJ2-7; D call uncertain. The sequence came from a human donor with chronic lymphocytic leukemia. The chain's CDR3 is CASSLFGRAPVYEQYF. The CDR3 coding sequence is TGTGCCAGCAGCTTGTTTGGACGGGCCCCCGTCTACGAGCAGTACTTC.